Many counts were recorded for the clone carrying this TCR beta chain. Its specificity is not known. RNA served as the template for amplifying TCR beta CDR3 regions. In the first round, RT-PCR was carried out with HTBI primers, and a multiplex PCR formed the second round. A single record per CDR3 protein comes from TCRdb applying MiXCR to the multiplex PCR reads. The sample includes a few hundred thousand distinct CDR3 sequences, about 18% of them seen just once. This CDR3 is 12 amino acids long. The germline V gene has CDR1 MDHEN and CDR2 SYDVKM. Trimming removed 5 bases from V and 8 bases from J, with 9 bases in between. The sample belongs to a study of Graves' ophthalmopathy and Graves' hyperthyroidism. Study details: Peripheral blood sampling occurred at initial diagnosis, before any treatment. Study outcomes and limitations: Blood also carried most expanded thyroid clonotypes exceeding 0.001 frequency.

The chain is built from TRBV28 and TRBJ2-2, with D hard to call. The sample consisted of peripheral blood. This receptor was taken from an adult woman with stable Graves' hyperthyroidism. CDR3 in DNA: TGTGCCAGCAGTCTAGACTGGGGGGAGCTGTTTTTT. This codes for CASSLDWGELFF.